This TCR beta chain emerged from a study of T cells in Graves' hyperthyroidism and ophthalmopathy. This clonotype was detected ten times or more. V lost 10 bases and J 4 bases, leaving 22 bases between the germline ends. CDR3 length: 15 residues. Germline CDR1 and CDR2: MNHEY and SVGEGT. The CDR3 regions of TCR beta were amplified from RNA transcripts. The HTBI primer set served for first-round RT-PCR of the TCR CDR3. Each CDR3 protein is one row after TCRdb ran MiXCR on the multiplex PCR reads. The repertoire holds about 500,000 distinct CDR3 sequences, with approximately 48% as singletons. Exclusion criteria comprised uncontrolled infection, other autoimmune disease, pregnancy or lactation. Each diagnosis was grounded in clinical symptoms, serum thyroxine and TRAb, thyroid ultrasound, and orbital computed tomography.

The sequenced sample consisted of peripheral blood or thyroid tissue (not recorded which). This chain connects TRBV6-2 or TRBV6-3 to TRBJ1-2, with D possibly being TRBD1 (6 bases). The sequence was obtained from an adult woman with Graves' disease, either hyperthyroidism or ophthalmopathy (not recorded which). The CDR3, as DNA: TGTGCCACCCAACGGCCCTGGGGACACCTCTATGGCTACACCTTC. Its translation is CATQRPWGHLYGYTF.